The TCR beta chain described here comes from a study of T cells in Graves' hyperthyroidism and ophthalmopathy. Turning to the study itself: Peripheral blood was drawn at first diagnosis, prior to all treatment.

The TCR beta CDR3 regions underwent amplification using RNA transcripts as the source. The HTBI primer set was used in a first-round RT-PCR of the TCR CDR3. TCRdb called the multiplex PCR reads again in MiXCR, with one record for every CDR3 protein. Found here are about 600,000 distinct CDR3 sequences, 11% to 15% of them singletons; the top ten hold roughly 7%. Ten or more counts support this clonotype. The antigen remains unidentified. Diagnostic decisions used clinical symptoms, serum thyroxine and TRAb, thyroid ultrasound and orbital computed tomography. The CDR3 is 16 amino acids. Between the trimmed V and J ends, which lost 0 bases and 2 bases, there was a span of 15 bases. Germline V CDR1 and CDR2: SGHDT, YYEEEE. General study results and limits: Most clonotypes expanded in thyroid above 0.001 were likewise present in blood.

The receptor comes from a woman in her late teens or twenties with Graves' ophthalmopathy. Sequenced: blood. V and J are TRBV5-6 and TRBJ2-7; tentatively, D is TRBD1 (6 bases). The CDR3 reads CASSLDLRTATYEQYF. DNA for the CDR3: TGTGCCAGCAGCTTGGATCTTCGGACAGCGACCTACGAGCAGTACTTC.